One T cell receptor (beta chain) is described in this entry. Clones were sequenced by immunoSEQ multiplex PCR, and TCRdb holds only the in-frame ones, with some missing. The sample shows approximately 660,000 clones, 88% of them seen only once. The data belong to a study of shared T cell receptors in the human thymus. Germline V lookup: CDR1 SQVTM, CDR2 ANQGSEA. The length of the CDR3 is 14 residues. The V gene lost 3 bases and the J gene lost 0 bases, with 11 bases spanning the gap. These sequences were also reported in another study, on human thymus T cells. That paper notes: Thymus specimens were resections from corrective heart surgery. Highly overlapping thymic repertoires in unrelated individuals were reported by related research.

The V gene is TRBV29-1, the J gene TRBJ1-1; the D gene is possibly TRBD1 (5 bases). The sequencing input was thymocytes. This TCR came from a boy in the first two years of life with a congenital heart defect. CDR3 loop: CSVDGQGLNTEAFF. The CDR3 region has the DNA TGCAGCGTTGACGGTCAGGGTTTGAACACTGAAGCTTTCTTT.